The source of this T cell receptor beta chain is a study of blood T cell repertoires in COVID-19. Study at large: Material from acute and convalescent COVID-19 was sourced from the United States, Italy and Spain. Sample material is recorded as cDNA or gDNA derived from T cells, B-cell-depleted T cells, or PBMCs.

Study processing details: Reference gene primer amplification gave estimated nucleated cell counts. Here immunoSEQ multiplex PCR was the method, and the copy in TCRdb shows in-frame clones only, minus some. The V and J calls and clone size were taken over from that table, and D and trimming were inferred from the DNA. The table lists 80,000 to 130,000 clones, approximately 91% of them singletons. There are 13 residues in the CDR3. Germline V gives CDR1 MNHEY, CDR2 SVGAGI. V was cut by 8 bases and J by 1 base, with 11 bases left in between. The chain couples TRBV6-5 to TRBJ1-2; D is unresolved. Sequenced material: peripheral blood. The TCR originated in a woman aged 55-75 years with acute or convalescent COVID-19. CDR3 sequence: CASAETYNYGYTF. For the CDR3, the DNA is TGTGCCAGCGCCGAAACATATAACTATGGCTACACCTTC.